Below, one T cell receptor beta chain is given with its context. Its target is unknown. The sample comes from a study of T cells expressing NK-cell markers. As for the study in general: HCMV seropositivity characterized seven of the eight sequenced donors, and seronegativity one.

TCR beta cDNA was made by 5'RACE template switching with UMIs. Following a re-call of the 5' RACE reads, TCRdb has one entry per CDR3 protein and lacks DNA. This sample contains about 150,000 distinct CDR3 sequences. Overall study findings and caveats: Top CD8+ clonotypes included the dominant CD3+CD56+NKG2C+ clonotypes in six donors.

The specimen sequenced was blood T cells: a sorted CD56 or NKG2C T cell subset, CD4+ or CD8+ T cells, or bulk PBMC T cells (not recorded which). This receptor was identified in a man aged 18-75 years in good health.

The CDR3 sequence: CASSEAALANYGYTF. This chain connects TRBV2 to TRBJ1-2. This CDR3 comprises 15 residues. Germline V lookup: CDR1 SNHLY, CDR2 FYNNEI.